The rows below give T cell receptor beta chains drawn from one sample of a study of cytomegalovirus exposure and HLA in healthy donors. Only in-frame clones appear in the TCRdb table, and some are missing; sequencing was by immunoSEQ multiplex PCR. The data hold some 180,000 clones, with around 87% observed a single time. Specimen: PBMCs. The receptor source for this set is a boy aged 2 to 10 in good health and CMV-seronegative. The CDR3 runs from the conserved cysteine through the conserved F or W. D genes are given only for firm matches. The size field is filled for only some rows; it gives once, few, many or a size class.

size: .; J: TRBJ1-5; V: TRBV2; D: TRBD1; CDR3: CASSEDRRNQPQHF; DNA: TGTGCCAGCAGTGAGGACAGGAGGAATCAGCCCCAGCATTTT
size: .; J: TRBJ1-1; V: TRBV14; D: TRBD1; CDR3: CASSQPTGENTEAFF; DNA: TGTGCCAGCAGCCAGCCGACAGGGGAGAACACTGAAGCTTTCTTT
size: .; J: TRBJ2-1; V: TRBV5-1; D: .; CDR3: CASKALNEQFF; DNA: TGCGCCAGCAAAGCGCTCAATGAGCAGTTCTTC
size: .; J: TRBJ2-1; V: TRBV28; D: TRBD2; CDR3: CASSPPGGRLYNEQFF; DNA: TGTGCCAGCAGCCCCCCGGGCGGGAGGCTCTACAATGAGCAGTTCTTC
size: .; J: TRBJ2-5; V: TRBV6-6; D: TRBD1; CDR3: CAISGTGGETQYF; DNA: TGTGCCATCTCCGGGACAGGGGGTGAGACCCAGTACTTC
size: .; J: TRBJ2-7; V: TRBV4-1; D: TRBD2; CDR3: CASSQQTSGFYEQYF; DNA: TGCGCCAGCAGCCAACAGACTAGCGGGTTCTACGAGCAGTACTTC
size: .; J: TRBJ2-7; V: TRBV18; D: TRBD2; CDR3: CASSPQAGVYEQYF; DNA: TGTGCCAGCTCACCACAAGCGGGAGTCTACGAGCAGTACTTC
size: .; J: TRBJ1-2; V: TRBV6-1; D: .; CDR3: CASRAGGREYGYTF; DNA: TGTGCCAGCAGAGCTGGGGGCAGGGAATATGGCTACACCTTC
size: .; J: TRBJ1-2; V: TRBV7-8; D: .; CDR3: CASSQVANYGYTF; DNA: TGTGCCAGCAGCCAGGTTGCGAACTATGGCTACACCTTC
size: .; J: TRBJ2-5; V: TRBV5-4; D: TRBD2; CDR3: CASSSSLAGVEETQYF; DNA: TGTGCCAGCAGCTCCTCCCTAGCGGGAGTTGAAGAGACCCAGTACTTC
size: .; J: TRBJ2-5; V: TRBV30; D: TRBD2; CDR3: CAWMGGSETQYF; DNA: TGTGCCTGGATGGGAGGGAGTGAGACCCAGTACTTC
size: .; J: TRBJ1-1; V: TRBV7-8; D: TRBD1; CDR3: CASSPGQGVSPEAFF; DNA: TGTGCCAGCTCACCGGGACAGGGGGTCTCCCCTGAAGCTTTCTTT
size: .; J: TRBJ1-5; V: TRBV2; D: .; CDR3: CASSDPGLNQPQHF; DNA: TGTGCCAGCAGTGACCCCGGACTCAATCAGCCCCAGCATTTT
size: .; J: TRBJ1-1; V: TRBV6-4; D: .; CDR3: CASSATTGNTEAFF; DNA: TGTGCCAGCAGTGCGACGACAGGGAACACTGAAGCTTTCTTT
size: .; J: TRBJ2-7; V: TRBV5-4; D: .; CDR3: CASGKPGPSYEQYF; DNA: TGTGCCAGCGGTAAACCGGGTCCAAGCTACGAGCAGTACTTC
size: .; J: TRBJ2-2; V: TRBV7-9; D: .; CDR3: CARTTNTGELFF; DNA: TGTGCCAGAACAACGAACACCGGGGAGCTGTTTTTT
size: .; J: TRBJ2-4; V: TRBV5-1; D: .; CDR3: CASGLSGQGGNIQYF; DNA: TGCGCCAGCGGCTTGAGTGGGCAGGGCGGAAACATTCAGTACTTC
size: .; J: TRBJ2-3; V: TRBV27; D: TRBD1; CDR3: CASGRAGTGFTDTQYF; DNA: TGTGCCAGCGGGAGAGCCGGGACAGGGTTTACAGATACGCAGTATTTT
size: few; J: TRBJ1-1; V: TRBV6-1; D: .; CDR3: CASSPTAENTEAFF; DNA: TGTGCCAGCAGTCCGACAGCCGAGAACACTGAAGCTTTCTTT
size: once; J: TRBJ2-7; V: TRBV7-2; D: .; CDR3: CASSFGGTLSPYEQYF; DNA: TGTGCCAGCAGCTTCGGCGGGACTTTATCCCCCTACGAGCAGTACTTC
size: .; J: TRBJ2-1; V: TRBV2; D: TRBD2; CDR3: CASSWTSGPYNEQFF; DNA: TGTGCCAGCAGTTGGACTAGCGGGCCCTACAATGAGCAGTTCTTC
size: .; J: TRBJ1-3; V: TRBV5-6; D: .; CDR3: CASNQLGASGNTIYF; DNA: TGTGCCAGCAACCAGTTGGGGGCCTCTGGAAACACCATATATTTT
size: .; J: TRBJ2-7; V: TRBV2; D: .; CDR3: CASSLLPSQTAYEQYF; DNA: TGTGCCAGCAGTCTCCTACCTAGCCAAACTGCCTACGAGCAGTACTTC
size: .; J: TRBJ2-7; V: TRBV11-2; D: .; CDR3: CASSLDKPRVYEQYF; DNA: TGTGCCAGCAGCTTAGACAAGCCCCGAGTCTACGAGCAGTACTTC
size: .; J: TRBJ2-5; V: TRBV5-4; D: TRBD1; CDR3: CASSTGQGNGETQYF; DNA: TGTGCCAGCAGCACCGGACAGGGGAACGGAGAGACCCAGTACTTC
size: many; J: TRBJ2-1; V: TRBV6-4; D: TRBD2; CDR3: CASSDSAGGDYNEQFF; DNA: TGTGCCAGCAGTGACTCAGCGGGAGGGGATTACAATGAGCAGTTCTTC
size: .; J: TRBJ2-7; V: TRBV4-1; D: .; CDR3: CASSQVSGSAYEQYF; DNA: TGCGCCAGCAGCCAAGTTTCTGGCAGTGCCTACGAGCAGTACTTC
size: .; J: TRBJ1-2; V: TRBV29-1; D: .; CDR3: CSAVRGDYGYTF; DNA: TGCAGCGCCGTTCGGGGGGACTATGGCTACACCTTC
size: few; J: TRBJ1-5; V: TRBV9; D: TRBD1; CDR3: CASSGSGTGDQPQHF; DNA: TGTGCCAGCAGCGGATCCGGGACAGGGGATCAGCCCCAGCATTTT
size: .; J: TRBJ2-2; V: TRBV6-1; D: .; CDR3: CASSEDRNTGELFF; DNA: TGTGCCAGCAGTGAAGACAGGAACACCGGGGAGCTGTTTTTT
size: .; J: TRBJ2-1; V: TRBV5-6; D: TRBD1; CDR3: CASSSDRDNEQFF; DNA: TGTGCCAGCAGCTCCGACAGGGACAATGAGCAGTTCTTC
size: .; J: TRBJ1-3; V: TRBV7-8; D: TRBD1; CDR3: CASSLAGGTANSGNTIYF; DNA: TGTGCCAGCAGCTTAGCAGGAGGGACAGCTAACTCTGGAAACACCATATATTTT
size: .; J: TRBJ1-1; V: TRBV19; D: .; CDR3: CASSMLTFRDTEAFF; DNA: TGTGCCAGTAGTATGCTGACCTTTCGGGACACTGAAGCTTTCTTT
size: .; J: TRBJ2-7; V: TRBV7-2; D: .; CDR3: CASSLFQGSYEQYF; DNA: TGTGCCAGCAGCTTATTCCAGGGAAGCTACGAGCAGTACTTC
size: .; J: TRBJ1-1; V: TRBV7-9; D: TRBD1; CDR3: CSSSLIQGMNTEAFF; DNA: TGTTCCAGCAGCTTAATACAGGGGATGAACACTGAAGCTTTCTTT
size: .; J: TRBJ2-7; V: TRBV28; D: TRBD1; CDR3: CASSFRDRGTGGAYEQYF; DNA: TGTGCCAGCAGTTTCCGGGACAGGGGAACTGGCGGGGCTTACGAGCAGTACTTC
size: .; J: TRBJ1-6; V: TRBV6-5; D: .; CDR3: CASSRAWDSPLHF; DNA: TGTGCCAGCAGTAGAGCGTGGGATTCACCCCTCCACTTT